This T cell receptor (beta chain) derives from a study of neurological immune-mediated disorders. Germline lookup yields CDR1 LGHNA and CDR2 YNFKEQ. The CDR3 runs to 16 residues. Trimming removed 3 bases from V and 6 bases from J; junction bases left unmatched: 7. Synthesis of cDNA was carried out by template-switch 5'RACE. The reaction used 10-nucleotide random UMIs. TCRdb analysed the 5' RACE reads with MiXCR anew, one entry per CDR3 protein. This sample has approximately 59,000 distinct CDR3 sequences, with roughly 5% found just once. Many counts were recorded for this clonotype. The rearrangement links TRBV4-2 to TRBJ1-4, with 10 bases aligning to TRBD1. Sequencing was performed on PBMCs. This TCR was sampled from a human donor with multiple sclerosis. The donor label of this sample is uncertain. This CDR3 is CASSQRGGTGDEKLFF. The CDR3 bases are TGTGCCAGCAGCCAGAGGGGCGGGACAGGGGATGAAAAACTGTTTTTT.